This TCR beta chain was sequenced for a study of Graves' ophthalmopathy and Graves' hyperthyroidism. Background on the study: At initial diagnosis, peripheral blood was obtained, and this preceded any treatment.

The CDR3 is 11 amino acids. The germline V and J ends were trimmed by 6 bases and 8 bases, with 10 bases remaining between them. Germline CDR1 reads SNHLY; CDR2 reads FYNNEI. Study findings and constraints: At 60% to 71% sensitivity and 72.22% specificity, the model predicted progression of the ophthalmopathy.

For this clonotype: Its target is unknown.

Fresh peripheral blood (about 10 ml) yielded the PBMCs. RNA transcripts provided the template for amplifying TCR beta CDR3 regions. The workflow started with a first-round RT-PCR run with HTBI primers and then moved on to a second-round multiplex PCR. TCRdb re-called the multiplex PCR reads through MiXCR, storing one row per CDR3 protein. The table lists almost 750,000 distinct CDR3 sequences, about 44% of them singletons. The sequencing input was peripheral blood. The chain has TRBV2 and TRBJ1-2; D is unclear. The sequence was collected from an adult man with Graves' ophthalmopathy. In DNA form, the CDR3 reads TGTGCCAGCAGGTCTGTCGTCGGCTACACCTTC. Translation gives CASRSVVGYTF.